This T cell receptor beta chain was obtained from a study of T cell responses to AZD1222 COVID-19 vaccine. J was trimmed by 6 bases and V by 0 bases; bases with no gene match: 18. The CDR3 contains 18 residues. The V gene's germline CDR1 is SGDLS and CDR2 YYNGEE. Measured with immunoSEQ multiplex PCR; TCRdb has only the in-frame clones, and not every one. The table records 140,000 or so clones, just over 90% of them present only once. The specimen was peripheral blood, collected 28 days after the second AZD1222 dose. The TCR originated in an adult who received the AZD1222 COVID-19 vaccine. The chain carries TRBV9 and TRBJ2-7; 7 bases map to TRBD2. The CDR3 nucleotides are TGTGCCAGCAGCGTAGCTAGCGGAGGTAACTTGGCCCCCCCCGAGCAGTACTTC. This codes for CASSVASGGNLAPPEQYF. The full variable domain, in which reference TRBV9 and TRBJ2-7 provide the parts outside the CDR3, is DSGVTQTPKHLITATGQRVTLRCSPRSGDLSVYWYQQSLDQGLQFLIQYYNGEERAKGNILERFSAQQFPDLHSELNLSSLELGDSALYFCASSVASGGNLAPPEQYFGPGTRLTVT.